The clone carrying this T cell receptor (beta chain) was found a few times. Its specificity is unknown. TCRdb re-called the reads through MiXCR, storing one row per CDR3 protein. Among about 230,000 distinct CDR3 sequences listed, approximately 22% were seen once. These data are taken from a study of T cell repertoires in cytomegalovirus infection. Looking at the study overall: Indications of both CMV infection and matching HLA type were provided by public TCR beta signatures.

CDR3 length: 14 residues. Germline V gives CDR1 SGHDT, CDR2 YYEEEE. V dropped 3 bases and J dropped 3 bases, with 12 bases sitting between them. General study findings and limits: The ex vivo response was dominated by HLA-C-restricted CMV-specific TCR beta clonotypes. Cumulative frequency (of public TCR beta family members) identified carriers of CMV plus the relevant HLA.

This receptor was obtained from a human donor in good health (CMV status not recorded). Some clones in this sample may be carry-over from other donors' samples. Sequencing was done on a sample of CD8+ T cells from PBMCs. This chain joins TRBV5-6 and TRBJ1-2, with D possibly TRBD1 on 6 matching bases. As DNA, the CDR3 is TGTGCCAGCAGCTCGCAGGACAGCTACTATGGCTACACCTTC. Translation: CASSSQDSYYGYTF.